The clone carrying this T cell receptor beta chain showed up many times. Its antigen is currently unknown. RNA transcripts were the template for amplifying TCR beta CDR3 regions. With the HTBI primer set, the TCR CDR3 went through a first round of RT-PCR. TCRdb reanalysed the multiplex PCR reads using MiXCR and keeps one entry per CDR3 protein. The sample holds almost 350,000 distinct CDR3 sequences, about a sixth seen once. The CDR3 runs 14 residues. Germline values: CDR1 DFQATT, CDR2 SNEGSKA (reference sequence). Trimming removed 1 base from V and 0 bases from J, with 10 bases in between. Disease duration was under 3 months in the ophthalmopathy patients, who also had a Clinical Activity Score of at least 3 and a NOSPECS grade of at least 4. Each diagnosis drew on symptoms, thyroxine, TRAb, thyroid ultrasound and orbital computed tomography findings. This sample is drawn from a study of T cells in Graves' hyperthyroidism and ophthalmopathy. Findings and limits, study-wide: Researchers found most expanded thyroid clonotypes above 0.001 in blood as well.

The sequence derives from a woman in her thirties or forties with Graves' ophthalmopathy. The chain is built from TRBV20-1 and TRBJ2-7; D possibly corresponds to TRBD1 (6 bases). The sample was blood. This CDR3 reads CSARGGQFSYEQYF. The DNA of the CDR3 is TGCAGTGCTAGAGGAGGACAGTTCTCCTACGAGCAGTACTTC.